This TCR beta chain comes out of a study of early T cells in non-severe SARS-CoV-2 infection. Background on the study: The input, bulk RNA from unsorted whole blood, was sequenced, and chains were unpaired. General study results and limits: Private and CD4 specificities were missed by VDJdb matching, skewed to anti-spike CD8.

Separate cDNA molecules each had unique molecular identifiers attached to them. TCRdb re-analysed the 5' RACE reads in MiXCR, keeping a single row per CDR3 protein. The sample lists approximately 83,000 distinct CDR3 sequences; roughly 13% were seen once. This clonotype was detected many times. The target antigen is unknown. Germline values: CDR1 KGHSH, CDR2 LQKENI. J lost 4 bases, V lost 5 bases, and 6 bases had no gene match. CDR3 size: 15 residues. The chain couples TRBV18 to TRBJ2-7; 12 bases are a match to TRBD2. This receptor was taken from an adult who was a healthcare worker with PCR-confirmed SARS-CoV-2 infection or an uninfected control (not recorded which). The sample consisted of whole blood. CDR3 coding DNA: TGTGCCAGCTCAGGAAGACTAGCGGGAGTATACGAGCAGTACTTC. It specifies CASSGRLAGVYEQYF.